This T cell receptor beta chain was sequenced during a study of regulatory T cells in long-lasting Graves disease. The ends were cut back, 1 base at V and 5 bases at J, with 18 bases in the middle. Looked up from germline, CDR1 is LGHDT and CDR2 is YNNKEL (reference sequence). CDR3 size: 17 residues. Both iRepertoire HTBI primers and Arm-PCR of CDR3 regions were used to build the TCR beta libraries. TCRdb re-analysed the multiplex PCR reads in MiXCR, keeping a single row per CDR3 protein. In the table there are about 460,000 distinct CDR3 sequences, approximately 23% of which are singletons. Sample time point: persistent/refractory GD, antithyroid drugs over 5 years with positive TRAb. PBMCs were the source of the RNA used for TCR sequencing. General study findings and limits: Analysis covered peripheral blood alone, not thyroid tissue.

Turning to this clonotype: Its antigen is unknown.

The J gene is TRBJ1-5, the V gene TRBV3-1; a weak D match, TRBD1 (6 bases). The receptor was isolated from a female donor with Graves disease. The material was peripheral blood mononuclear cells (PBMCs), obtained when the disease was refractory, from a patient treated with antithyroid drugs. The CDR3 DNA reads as TGTGCCAGCAGCCAAGCAAGGGGGGGCAGGGGCGATCAGCCCCAGCATTTT. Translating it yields CASSQARGGRGDQPQHF.